Listed here are 7 T cell receptor beta chains from one sample, sequenced in a study of cytomegalovirus exposure and HLA in healthy donors. 13 Jbeta primers and 60 Vbeta primers were used for the PCR. Assay used: immunoSEQ multiplex PCR; TCRdb lists only in-frame clones, some missing. This repertoire includes about 77,000 clones. The sample consisted of PBMCs. These receptors were taken from a middle-aged man in good health and CMV-seropositive.

The chain employs TRBV5-6 and TRBJ1-1; D is undetermined. CDR1 is SGHDT, CDR2 YYEEEE, per germline. The CDR3 has 15 residues. V was cut by 2 bases and J by 0 bases, with 11 bases left in between. The CDR3 DNA reads as TGTGCCAGCAGCTTACGGAGGATTATGAACACTGAAGCTTTCTTT. It encodes CASSLRRIMNTEAFF. Looking up the rest from reference TRBV5-6 and TRBJ1-1 gives the full variable domain: DAGVTQSPTHLIKTRGQQVTLRCSPKSGHDTVSWYQQALGQGPQFIFQYYEEEERQRGNFPDRFSGHQFPNYSSELNVNALLLGDSALYLCASSLRRIMNTEAFFGQGTRLTVV.

The chain has TRBV5-6 and TRBJ1-2; 7 bases line up with TRBD1. With V trimmed by 3 bases and J by 2 bases, 7 bases remained unmatched. The CDR3 loop spans 15 amino acids. Germline loops: CDR1 SGHDT, CDR2 YYEEEE. CDR3 DNA sequence: TGTGCCAGCAGCTCGACAGGGAGGATCAACTATGGCTACACCTTC. Protein: CASSSTGRINYGYTF.

CDR3 sequence (DNA): TGCAGTGCTAGCGAGGAGACCCAGTACTTC. Translated: CSASEETQYF. This rearrangement joins TRBV20-1 to TRBJ2-5; D ambiguous. Germline CDR1 is DFQATT and CDR2 is SNEGSKA (reference sequence). The CDR3 covers 10 residues. The germline V and J ends were trimmed by 3 bases and 5 bases, with 4 bases remaining between them.

V usage is TRBV6-5 and J usage is TRBJ2-5; TRBD2 aligns across 10 bases. Germline V gene data show CDR1 as MNHEY and CDR2 as SVGAGI. V dropped 2 bases and J dropped 5; count of bases not matched to a gene: 2. The CDR3 contains 14 residues. The CDR3 nucleotides are TGTGCCAGCAGTTACGGAGCGGGGGGGGAGACCCAGTACTTC. Translating it yields CASSYGAGGETQYF.

This chain links TRBV15 with TRBJ1-1, with D perhaps matching TRBD1 (5 bases). CDR1 is LNHNV and CDR2 is YYDKDF in the germline V gene (reference sequence). This CDR3 has 13 residues. V lost 5 bases and J 10 bases, leaving 17 bases between the germline ends. The CDR3 sequence: CATSPTEGVGAFF. The CDR3 DNA reads TGTGCCACCAGCCCTACAGAAGGGGTAGGAGCTTTCTTT.

With regard to this clone: Distinct nucleotide sequences in the sample also encode this CDR3. V is TRBV19 and J is TRBJ2-3; 7 bases are a match to TRBD2. The CDR3 has 18 amino acids. Germline CDR1 reads LNHDA; CDR2 reads SQIVND (reference sequence). The CDR3 loop reads CVYSKLEGLAVSTDTQYF. CDR3 coding DNA: TGTGTCTACAGCAAGTTGGAGGGTCTAGCGGTTAGCACAGATACGCAGTATTTT.

The rearrangement links TRBV27 to TRBJ2-3; TRBD2 matches 9 bases. The CDR3 has 16 residues. The germline V gene encodes CDR1 MNHEY and CDR2 SMNVEV (reference sequence). The trim removed 5 bases at V and 1 base at J, leaving 7 bases unmatched. This CDR3 is CASSRGGRVRTDTQYF. The DNA for the CDR3 is TGTGCCAGCAGTCGGGGCGGGAGGGTACGCACAGATACGCAGTATTTT.